This entry lists 23 T cell receptor beta chains sequenced from one sample in a study of blood T cell repertoires in COVID-19. The repertoire was sequenced with immunoSEQ multiplex PCR; TCRdb's copy has only in-frame clones and lacks some. The repertoire holds approximately 90,000 clones, with 80% to 90% as singletons. Material for sequencing was peripheral blood. All receptors derive from a man between 45 and 60 years old with acute or convalescent COVID-19.

This clone has only one observation. V usage is TRBV6-1 and J usage is TRBJ1-5; possible D gene TRBD1, 6 bases. V lost 0 bases and J 4 bases, leaving 10 bases between the germline ends. Germline assignment: CDR1 MNHNS and CDR2 SASEGT. CDR3 length: 15 amino acids. The CDR3 bases are TGTGCCAGCAGTGAAGCGTGGGGGCGAAATCAGCCCCAGCATTTT. Its translation: CASSEAWGRNQPQHF.

The rearrangement links TRBV5-1 to TRBJ2-7; TRBD1 agrees at 7 bases. The CDR3 is 16 residues long. Germline CDR1 SGHRS, CDR2 YFSETQ. The junction had 8 bases not matched to a gene; V was cut back by 0 bases and J by 2 bases. This CDR3 is CASSLGGGGYPYEQYF. The CDR3 DNA reads TGCGCCAGCAGCTTGGGAGGGGGCGGGTACCCCTACGAGCAGTACTTC.

This chain joins TRBV2 and TRBJ1-3; TRBD1 is a possible D gene (5 bases). The CDR3 sequence is 17 residues long. Trimming took off 3 bases at V and 5 bases at J, with 20 bases between the two ends. Germline lookup yields CDR1 SNHLY and CDR2 FYNNEI. This chain's CDR3 is CASSDPRGVMRRNTIYF. The CDR3 bases are TGTGCCAGCAGTGACCCCCGGGGGGTCATGAGGAGAAACACCATATATTTT.

V is TRBV18 and J is TRBJ1-6; the match to TRBD1 covers 9 bases. The V gene's germline CDR1 is KGHSH and CDR2 LQKENI. The CDR3 runs 16 residues. The ends lost 5 bases at V and 9 bases at J; junction bases unmatched: 11. The CDR3 loop is CASSGTLGTGSSPLHF. The CDR3 DNA is TGTGCCAGCTCAGGAACACTCGGGACAGGGAGTTCACCCCTCCACTTT.

The chain uses TRBV5-1 and TRBJ1-1; D gene uncertain. Germline values: CDR1 SGHRS, CDR2 YFSETQ. The V gene lost 2 bases and the J gene lost 1 base, with 6 bases spanning the gap. The CDR3 contains 13 residues. CDR3 DNA sequence: TGCGCCAGCAGCTTTAACAGGAACACTGAAGCTTTCTTT. Residues: CASSFNRNTEAFF. The entire variable domain, with the rest obtained from reference TRBV5-1 and TRBJ1-1, is as follows: KAGVTQTPRYLIKTRGQQVTLSCSPISGHRSVSWYQQTPGQGLQFLFEYFSETQRNKGNFPGRFSGRQFSNSRSEMNVSTLELGDSALYLCASSFNRNTEAFFGQGTRLTVV.

This chain joins TRBV7-8 and TRBJ1-5, with D perhaps matching TRBD1 (5 bases). The CDR3 sequence is 15 residues long. V was shortened by 5 bases and J by 6 bases, with 17 bases between the two germline ends. Germline V gives CDR1 SGHVS, CDR2 FQNEAQ. CDR3 in DNA: TGTGCCAGCAGCCCTTCGGGGGTAGTGAGTCAGCCCCAGCATTTT. Translated, it gives CASSPSGVVSQPQHF.

The V gene is TRBV9, the J gene TRBJ1-2; no reliable D call. Germline V gives CDR1 SGDLS, CDR2 YYNGEE. Trimming removed 3 bases at V and 4 bases at J, with 7 bases between. The CDR3 runs 12 residues. In DNA form, the CDR3 reads TGTGCCAGCAGCGGAACCGGCTATGGCTACACCTTC. It encodes CASSGTGYGYTF.

CDR3 nucleotides: TGCGCCAGCAGCCAAGAGGACAGGGTTACAGCTAATGAAAAACTGTTTTTT. Its protein is CASSQEDRVTANEKLFF. The chain recombines TRBV4-1 with TRBJ1-4; 8 bases agree with TRBD1. The germline V gene encodes CDR1 MGHRA and CDR2 YSYEKL. The CDR3 length is 17 residues. Trimming at V came to 0 bases and at J to 3 bases, leaving 6 bases not matched to a gene.

The chain links TRBV30 to TRBJ1-1; maybe TRBD1 (6 bases). CDR3 length: 14 amino acids. Trimming took 7 bases from V and 5 from J, leaving 20 bases between them. Germline V gene sequence: CDR1 GTSNPN, CDR2 SVGIG (reference sequence). The chain's CDR3 is CAYGNSGELTEAFF. DNA of the CDR3: TGTGCCTACGGGAATTCAGGGGAGTTGACTGAAGCTTTCTTT.

This clone has just a few counts. The J gene is TRBJ1-6, the V gene TRBV4-2; D gene unclear. CDR1 is LGHNA and CDR2 is YNFKEQ in the germline V gene. V was shortened by 4 bases and J by 6 bases, with 10 bases between the two germline ends. The CDR3 runs to 14 residues. In nucleotides, the CDR3 is TGTGCCAGCAGCCCCCGGGAGTCTAATTCACCCCTCCACTTT. Encoded protein: CASSPRESNSPLHF.

The chain combines TRBV5-1 with TRBJ2-1, with 7 positions matching TRBD2. The CDR3 extends over 17 amino acids. Germline-derived CDR1 and CDR2 are SGHRS and YFSETQ. With 1 base clipped from V and 0 bases from J, the junction kept 7 bases outside the gene matches. Here the CDR3 reads CASSLQPSGDSYNEQFF. The DNA for the CDR3 is TGCGCCAGCAGCTTGCAGCCTAGCGGAGACTCCTACAATGAGCAGTTCTTC. The full variable domain, its missing parts supplied by reference TRBV5-1 and TRBJ2-1, is KAGVTQTPRYLIKTRGQQVTLSCSPISGHRSVSWYQQTPGQGLQFLFEYFSETQRNKGNFPGRFSGRQFSNSRSEMNVSTLELGDSALYLCASSLQPSGDSYNEQFFGPGTRLTVL.

The rearrangement uses TRBV27 and TRBJ1-2; 7 bases fit TRBD1. CDR1 and CDR2 (germline): MNHEY, SMNVEV (reference sequence). The CDR3 has 14 amino acids. Unmatched junction bases numbered 1, after V lost 2 bases and J lost 1 base. The CDR3 protein is CASSLAGGNYGYTF. DNA of the CDR3: TGTGCCAGCAGTTTAGCAGGGGGTAACTATGGCTACACCTTC.

The chain recombines TRBV7-2 with TRBJ1-5; D may be TRBD1 (5 bases). The V end was cut by 5 bases, the J end by 1 base, with 12 bases between. The CDR3 is 15 residues long. CDR1 is SGHTA and CDR2 is FQGNSA in the germline V gene. The CDR3 coding sequence is TGTGCCAGCAGCCCCGGGAGGGGCAGCAATCAGCCCCAGCATTTT. Protein product: CASSPGRGSNQPQHF.

V is TRBV15 and J is TRBJ2-2; 8 bases are shared with TRBD1. Germline CDR1 reads LNHNV; CDR2 reads YYDKDF (reference sequence). With 5 bases clipped from V and 4 bases from J, the junction kept 9 bases outside the gene matches. This CDR3 has 16 amino acids. The CDR3 DNA follows: TGTGCCACCAGCCTACCTACAGGGGGAATCACCGGGGAGCTGTTTTTT. It encodes CATSLPTGGITGELFF.

This clone was picked up one time. The rearrangement uses TRBV11-3 and TRBJ2-7; weak D call: TRBD1 (5 bases). CDR1 and CDR2 (germline): SGHNT, YENEEA. V was cut by 1 base and J by 5 bases, with 6 bases left in between. The CDR3 is 12 residues long. For the CDR3, the DNA is TGTGCCAGCAGCTTAGCAGGGCACGAGCAGTACTTC. This gives the protein CASSLAGHEQYF.

In this sample, this clone turned up once. The genes are TRBV9 and TRBJ1-6; TRBD1 agrees at 10 bases. Germline V CDR1 and CDR2: SGDLS, YYNGEE. The CDR3 is made up of 16 amino acids. V lost 4 bases to trimming and J lost 8 bases; unmatched junction nucleotides: 9. In DNA, the CDR3 is TGTGCCAGCAGCTCGGGGACAGGGGTGATCCATTCACCCCTCCACTTT. It encodes CASSSGTGVIHSPLHF.

This rearrangement joins TRBV30 to TRBJ2-7, with D possibly being TRBD1 (5 bases). V lost 2 bases and J lost 5, with 13 bases in between. Germline V gene lookup returns CDR1 GTSNPN and CDR2 SVGIG (reference sequence). The CDR3 loop spans 13 amino acids. The DNA for the CDR3 is TGTGCCTGGAGTCCCAGGGCAGCGAACGAGCAGTACTTC. This gives the protein CAWSPRAANEQYF.

As DNA, the CDR3 is TGTGCCTCACTAGCGGGGGACTACAATGAGCAGTTCTTC. Translating gives CASLAGDYNEQFF. The rearrangement links TRBV12-3 or TRBV12-4 to TRBJ2-1, with 11 nucleotides matching TRBD2. Trimming took 11 bases from V and 3 from J; bases not matched to a gene: 3. This CDR3 region has 13 residues.

This clone was counted between two and nine times. DNA of the CDR3: TGTGCCAGCAGCCTCGACAGGGGGTGGGCAGATACGCAGTATTTT. Protein: CASSLDRGWADTQYF. The chain joins TRBV28 to TRBJ2-3, with 9 bases fitting TRBD1. CDR1 MDHEN and CDR2 SYDVKM come from the germline V gene. Germline trimming cut 6 bases from V and 4 bases from J; bases unmatched to any gene: 8. This CDR3 is built from 15 residues.

The V and J genes are TRBV30 and TRBJ1-5; perhaps TRBD1 as D (6 bases). The CDR3 sequence is 14 residues long. The germline V gene has CDR1 GTSNPN and CDR2 SVGIG (reference sequence). The ends were cut back, 4 bases at V and 2 bases at J, with 12 bases in the middle. DNA for the CDR3: TGTGCCTGGAAGGGGGAGGGACGCAATCAGCCCCAGCATTTT. Translation: CAWKGEGRNQPQHF.

J is TRBJ1-5 and V is TRBV6-1, with 7 nucleotides matching TRBD1. Germline CDR1 MNHNS, CDR2 SASEGT. The J segment lost 2 bases and the V segment lost 3 bases, leaving 4 bases of the junction unmatched. This CDR3 comprises 15 residues. The CDR3 DNA reads as TGTGCCAGCAGTGAGGCAGGGGGAGGCAATCAGCCCCAGCATTTT. Translating it yields CASSEAGGGNQPQHF.

V usage is TRBV7-2 and J usage is TRBJ1-1; possible D gene TRBD1, 5 bases. Germline CDR1 is SGHTA and CDR2 is FQGNSA. The V gene lost 2 bases and the J gene lost 0 bases, with 10 bases spanning the gap. The CDR3 is 15 residues long. The CDR3: CASSLFSDMNTEAFF. CDR3 coding DNA: TGTGCCAGCAGCTTATTTTCGGACATGAACACTGAAGCTTTCTTT. Supplemented by reference TRBV7-2 and TRBJ1-1, the full variable domain reads GAGVSQSPSNKVTEKGKDVELRCDPISGHTALYWYRQSLGQGLEFLIYFQGNSAPDKSGLPSDRFSAERTGGSVSTLTIQRTQQEDSAVYLCASSLFSDMNTEAFFGQGTRLTVV.

This chain connects TRBV12-3 or TRBV12-4 to TRBJ1-5; D unclear. The CDR3 has 12 residues. The V gene lost 7 bases and the J gene lost 7 bases, with 11 bases spanning the gap. CDR3: CASTTTGQPQHF. CDR3 coding DNA: TGTGCCAGCACCACGACTGGACAGCCCCAGCATTTT.